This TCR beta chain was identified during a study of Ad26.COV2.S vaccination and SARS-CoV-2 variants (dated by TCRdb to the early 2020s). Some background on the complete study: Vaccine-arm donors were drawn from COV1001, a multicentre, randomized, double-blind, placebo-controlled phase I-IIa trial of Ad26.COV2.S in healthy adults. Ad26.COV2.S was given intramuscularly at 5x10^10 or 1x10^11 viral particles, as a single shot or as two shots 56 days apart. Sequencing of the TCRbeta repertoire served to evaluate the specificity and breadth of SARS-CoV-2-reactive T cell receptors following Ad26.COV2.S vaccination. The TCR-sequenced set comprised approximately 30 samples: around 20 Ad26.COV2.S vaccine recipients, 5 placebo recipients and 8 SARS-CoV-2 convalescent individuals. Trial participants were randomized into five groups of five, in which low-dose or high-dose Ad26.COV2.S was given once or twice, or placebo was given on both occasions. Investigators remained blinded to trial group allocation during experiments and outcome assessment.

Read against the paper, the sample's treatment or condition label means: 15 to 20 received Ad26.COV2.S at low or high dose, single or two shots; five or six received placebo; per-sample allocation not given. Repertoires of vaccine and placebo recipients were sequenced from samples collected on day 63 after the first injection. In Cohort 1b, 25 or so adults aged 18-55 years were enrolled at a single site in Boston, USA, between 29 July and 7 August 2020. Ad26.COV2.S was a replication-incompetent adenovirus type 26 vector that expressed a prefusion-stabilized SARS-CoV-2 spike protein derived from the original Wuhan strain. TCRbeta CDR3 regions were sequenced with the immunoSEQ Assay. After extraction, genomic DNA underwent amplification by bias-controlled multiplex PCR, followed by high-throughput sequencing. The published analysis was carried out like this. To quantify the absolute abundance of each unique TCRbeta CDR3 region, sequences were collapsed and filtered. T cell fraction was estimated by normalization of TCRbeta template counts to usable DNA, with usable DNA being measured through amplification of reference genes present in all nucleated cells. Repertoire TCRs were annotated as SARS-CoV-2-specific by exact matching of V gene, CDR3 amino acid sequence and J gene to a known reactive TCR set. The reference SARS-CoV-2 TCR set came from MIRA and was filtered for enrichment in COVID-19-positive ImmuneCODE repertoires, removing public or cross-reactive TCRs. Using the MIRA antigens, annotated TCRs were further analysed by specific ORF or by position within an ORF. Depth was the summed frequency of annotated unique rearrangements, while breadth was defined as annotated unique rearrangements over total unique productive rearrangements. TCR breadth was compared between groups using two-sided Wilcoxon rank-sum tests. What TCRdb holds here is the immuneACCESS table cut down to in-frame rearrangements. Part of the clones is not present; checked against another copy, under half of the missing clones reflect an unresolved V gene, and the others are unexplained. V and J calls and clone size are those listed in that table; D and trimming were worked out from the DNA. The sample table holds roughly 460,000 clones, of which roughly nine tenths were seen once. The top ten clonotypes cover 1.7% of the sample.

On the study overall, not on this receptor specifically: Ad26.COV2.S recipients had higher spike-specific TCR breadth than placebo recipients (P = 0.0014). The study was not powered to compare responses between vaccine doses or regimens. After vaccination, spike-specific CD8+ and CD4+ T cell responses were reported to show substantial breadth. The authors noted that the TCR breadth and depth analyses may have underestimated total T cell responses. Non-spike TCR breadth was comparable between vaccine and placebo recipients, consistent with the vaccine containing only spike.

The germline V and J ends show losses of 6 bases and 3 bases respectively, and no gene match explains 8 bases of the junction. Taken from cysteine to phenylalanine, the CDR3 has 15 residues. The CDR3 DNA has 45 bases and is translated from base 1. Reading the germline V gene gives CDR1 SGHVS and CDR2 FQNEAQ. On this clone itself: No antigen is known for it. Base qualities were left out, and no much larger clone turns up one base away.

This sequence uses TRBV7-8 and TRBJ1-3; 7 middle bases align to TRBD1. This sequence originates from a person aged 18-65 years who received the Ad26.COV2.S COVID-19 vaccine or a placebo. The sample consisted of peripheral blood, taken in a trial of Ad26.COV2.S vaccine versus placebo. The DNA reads TGTGCCAGCAGGAAACAGGGGAGCATTGGAAACACCATATATTTT. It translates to CASRKQGSIGNTIYF.